The 14 T cell receptor beta chains listed next were all sequenced from one sample in a study of blood T cell repertoires in COVID-19. The assay was immunoSEQ multiplex PCR, and TCRdb's table has in-frame clones only and misses some. The table has around 20,000 clones, around 90% seen once. Material: peripheral blood. The receptors were sampled from a human donor in a cohort sampled during active COVID-19. The donor label of this sample is uncertain.

This chain uses TRBV4-1 with TRBJ2-7; D is possibly TRBD1 (5 bases). The germline V gene has CDR1 MGHRA and CDR2 YSYEKL. The CDR3 runs 14 residues. The ends were cut back, 1 base at V and 4 bases at J, with 11 bases in the middle. The CDR3 DNA follows: TGCGCCAGCAGCCAAGTCTCAGGGCAATACGAGCAGTACTTC. Its translation is CASSQVSGQYEQYF.

The chain uses TRBV11-2 and TRBJ2-1; TRBD2 matches at 11 bases. This CDR3 spans 15 amino acids. V shed 2 bases, J shed 9 bases, and the junction held 6 bases outside the gene matches. Germline lookup yields CDR1 SGHAT and CDR2 FQNNGV. CDR3 nucleotide sequence: TGTGCCAGCAGCTTAAGCGGTCTAGCGGGAGGTGAGCAGTTCTTC. It is translated as CASSLSGLAGGEQFF.

The V call is TRBV28, the J call TRBJ2-5, with D unclear. Trimming took 5 bases from V and 5 from J, leaving 15 bases between them. The CDR3 runs to 14 residues. The germline gives CDR1 MDHEN, CDR2 SYDVKM. CDR3 sequence: CASSPPFRQETQYF. The CDR3 DNA sequence: TGTGCCAGCAGTCCTCCGTTTCGTCAGGAGACCCAGTACTTC.

The rearrangement links TRBV30 to TRBJ1-6, with a tentative D call TRBD1 (5 bases). V dropped 0 bases and J dropped 9 bases, with 18 bases sitting between them. From germline, CDR1 is GTSNPN and CDR2 SVGIG (reference sequence). CDR3 length equals 16 residues. The CDR3 protein is CAWSVREGRIPSPLHF. The CDR3 bases are TGTGCCTGGAGTGTACGGGAGGGGCGCATCCCTTCACCCCTCCACTTT.

The chain links TRBV6-6 to TRBJ1-1, with a possible D match to TRBD1 (6 bases). Germline CDR1 MNHNY, CDR2 SVGAGI (reference sequence). CDR3 length: 14 residues. With 5 bases removed from V and 3 bases from J, the gap between germline ends came to 13 bases. CDR3 amino acids: CASSPRGADTEAFF. The CDR3 bases are TGTGCCAGCAGTCCGCGGGGGGCTGACACTGAAGCTTTCTTT.

J is TRBJ2-7 and V is TRBV4-2; D call uncertain. Germline CDR1 and CDR2: LGHNA and YNFKEQ. Trimming took 0 bases from V and 0 from J, leaving 3 bases between them. The CDR3 contains 13 residues. Here the CDR3 DNA reads TGTGCCAGCAGCCAAGACGGCTCCTACGAGCAGTACTTC. Protein sequence: CASSQDGSYEQYF.

This clone was counted once. The V gene is TRBV2, the J gene TRBJ2-2; 9 positions match TRBD2. V shed 7 bases and J 0 bases; nucleotides not matched to a gene: 3. CDR3 size: 15 residues. The V gene's germline CDR1 is SNHLY and CDR2 FYNNEI. The DNA for the CDR3 is TGTGCCAGCACTAGCGGGGACTCGAACACCGGGGAGCTGTTTTTT. Translating it yields CASTSGDSNTGELFF.

The rearrangement joins TRBV24-1 to TRBJ2-3; no clear D. Deletions cut 3 bases from V and 2 bases from J, with 5 bases between. Germline-derived CDR1 and CDR2 are KGHDR and SFDVKD. This CDR3 is 13 amino acids long. CDR3 region: CATSDQNTDTQYF. In nucleotides, the CDR3 is TGTGCCACCAGTGATCAAAACACAGATACGCAGTATTTT.

This chain joins TRBV14 and TRBJ2-2; 9 bases align to TRBD2. V trimming: 4 bases; J trimming: 6 bases; junction bases outside the gene matches: 3. The CDR3 is 14 residues long. CDR1 and CDR2 (germline): SGHDN, FVKESK. The CDR3 spells CASSPRLAAGELFF. CDR3 nucleotides: TGTGCCAGCAGCCCCCGACTAGCGGCCGGGGAGCTGTTTTTT.

V usage is TRBV7-9 and J usage is TRBJ2-7; 11 bases are a match to TRBD1. Germline CDR1 reads SEHNR; CDR2 reads FQNEAQ (reference sequence). J lost 3 bases, V lost 3 bases, and 1 base had no gene match. This CDR3 region has 14 residues. CDR3 sequence: CASSFGTGGYEQYF. CDR3 in DNA: TGTGCCAGCAGCTTCGGGACAGGGGGCTACGAGCAGTACTTC.

V gene TRBV6-1 combines with J gene TRBJ2-3; D may be TRBD2 (6 bases). This CDR3 is built from 17 residues. Trimming cost V 2 bases and J 4 bases, with 19 bases left between them. Germline lookup yields CDR1 MNHNS and CDR2 SASEGT. The CDR3 sequence is CASSEPGDSASADTQYF. Here the CDR3 DNA reads TGTGCCAGCAGTGAACCCGGGGACTCTGCAAGCGCAGATACGCAGTATTTT.

The V and J genes are TRBV3-1 (or the pseudogene TRBV3-2) and TRBJ2-5; D unresolved. CDR1 LGHDT and CDR2 YNNKEL come from the germline V gene (reference sequence). The germline V and J ends were trimmed by 0 bases and 5 bases, with 4 bases remaining between them. This CDR3 is 12 amino acids long. CDR3 in amino acids: CASSQDMETQYF. The CDR3 nucleotides are TGTGCCAGCAGCCAAGATATGGAGACCCAGTACTTC.

This chain joins TRBV5-1 and TRBJ1-1; 7 nucleotides line up with TRBD1. The CDR3 has 14 residues. V gave up 0 bases and J gave up 5 bases; unmatched junction bases: 4. Looked up from germline, CDR1 is SGHRS and CDR2 is YFSETQ. In nucleotides, the CDR3 is TGCGCCAGCAGCTTGGATCCCAGGGGGACTGAAGCTTTCTTT. Protein sequence: CASSLDPRGTEAFF.

The J gene is TRBJ2-7, the V gene TRBV7-9; D gene ambiguous. Trimming shortened V by 0 bases and J by 5 bases, and 14 bases separated the two germline ends. Germline CDR1 reads SEHNR; CDR2 reads FQNEAQ (reference sequence). This CDR3 has 15 amino acids. CDR3 nucleotides: TGTGCCAGCAGCTTAGCCCCTCCCCCTCAGAACGAGCAGTACTTC. Protein: CASSLAPPPQNEQYF.